The clone carrying this TCR beta chain was picked up a small number of times. What it recognizes is unknown. The sample is drawn from a study of T cells after yellow fever vaccination. In the study overall: Fractions of low cell number were prepared using SMART-Seq v4 Ultra Low Input. Study-level points and caveats: In FACS-sorted repertoires, abundant clonotypes from the bulk population could appear as contaminants. Weaker overall, the secondary response nonetheless peaked faster (day 5 versus 15).

Germline loops: CDR1 SGHRS, CDR2 YFSETQ. The length of the CDR3 is 17 residues. V gave up 0 bases and J gave up 9 bases, with 22 bases separating them. A process of 5'RACE template switching, which added a universal primer site and UMIs, was used to make TCR cDNA. TCRdb reanalysed the 5' RACE reads using MiXCR and keeps one entry per CDR3 protein. The sample holds about 340,000 distinct CDR3 sequences, under 15% seen once. The chain joins TRBV5-1 to TRBJ2-1; tentative D call: TRBD2 (7 bases). The input for sequencing was CD4+ T cells sorted from PBMCs, taken 15 days after the yellow fever booster vaccination. This TCR came from a man between 18 and 29 years old who received the YFV17D yellow fever vaccine. CDR3 residues: CASSLAFAGAAYGEQFF. DNA of the CDR3: TGCGCCAGCAGCTTGGCCTTCGCGGGGGCGGCGTATGGTGAGCAGTTCTTC.